This T cell receptor beta chain was retrieved from a study of blood T cell repertoires in COVID-19. Study background: Acute-phase and convalescent COVID-19 samples originated in the United States, Italy and Spain.

Produced via immunoSEQ multiplex PCR; TCRdb's table is partial and in-frame only. The top ten hold 0.65% to 0.85% of the sample, which has 25,000 to 35,000 clones, about 92% seen once. Germline values: CDR1 SGHRS, CDR2 YFSETQ. Trimming shortened V by 5 bases and J by 3 bases, and 15 bases separated the two germline ends. CDR3 length: 14 amino acids. This sequence joins TRBV5-1 and TRBJ2-7; D is possibly TRBD2 (6 bases). The sequenced sample consisted of peripheral blood. This TCR was recovered from a woman aged 70-85 years with COVID-19, enrolled during active disease. The CDR3 region has the DNA TGCGCCAGCAGTCCGCGGGAATCGGGCTACGAGCAGTACTTC. Its protein is CASSPRESGYEQYF.